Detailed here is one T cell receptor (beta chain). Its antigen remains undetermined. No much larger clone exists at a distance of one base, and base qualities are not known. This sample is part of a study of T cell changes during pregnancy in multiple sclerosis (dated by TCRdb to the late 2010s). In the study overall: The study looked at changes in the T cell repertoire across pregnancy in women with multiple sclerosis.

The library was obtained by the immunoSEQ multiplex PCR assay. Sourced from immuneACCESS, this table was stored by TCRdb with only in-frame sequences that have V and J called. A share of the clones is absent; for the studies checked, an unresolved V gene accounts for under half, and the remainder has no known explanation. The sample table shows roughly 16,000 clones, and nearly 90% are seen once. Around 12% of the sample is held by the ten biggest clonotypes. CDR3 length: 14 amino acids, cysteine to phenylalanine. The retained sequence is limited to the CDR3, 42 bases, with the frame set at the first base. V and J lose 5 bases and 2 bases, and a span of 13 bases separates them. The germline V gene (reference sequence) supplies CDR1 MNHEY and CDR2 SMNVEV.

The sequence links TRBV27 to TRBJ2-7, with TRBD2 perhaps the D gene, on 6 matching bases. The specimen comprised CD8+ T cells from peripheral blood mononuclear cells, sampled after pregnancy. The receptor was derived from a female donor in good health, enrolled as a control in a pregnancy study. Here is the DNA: TGTGCCAGCAGTGGGCGGGACGTAACCTACGAGCAGTACTTC. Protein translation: CASSGRDVTYEQYF.